This paragraph reports one T cell receptor beta chain. No cognate antigen has been identified for it. It has no much larger one-base neighbor in the sample; base qualities were not kept. CDR3 length: 13 amino acids, cysteine to phenylalanine. The only DNA kept is the CDR3, 39 bases in frame from the first base. V and J lose 1 base and 5 bases, and a span of 11 bases separates them. CDR1 SQVTM and CDR2 ANQGSEA are derived from the germline V gene. These data are taken from a study of T cell responses to AZD1222 COVID-19 vaccine (dated by TCRdb to the early 2020s). Regarding the study in general: TCR sequencing covered roughly 230 trial participants: about 210 given two doses of AZD1222 and approximately 26 given two doses of MenACWY control vaccine. Trial participants were enrolled by age into 18-55, 56-69 and 70-plus year subgroups, with approximately 160, 26 and 62 TCR-sequenced participants respectively.

What the authors observed across the whole study: Vaccine-associated CD4 TCRs spanned the whole spike protein, with dominant responses in regions 160-218 and 743-854. Because no day 14 peak-response samples were available, repertoires were characterized only after the peak T cell response. In the small 56-69-year group, the increase in depth fell short of significance, most likely because of low power. Participants were mostly white British and included more females than males, and it was suggested by the authors that clonal diversity may have been underestimated. Conclusions about previously exposed vaccinees are limited, since just 6 or 7 AZD1222 recipients were seropositive for SARS-CoV-2 at baseline. Reportedly, close to half of the unique spike-specific TCRs recognized epitopes lying outside the regions that are mutated in the B.1.351 and B.1.1.7 variants. After two AZD1222 doses, both the breadth and the depth of spike-specific TCRs were significantly higher than at day 0 and than in MenACWY recipients.

The CDR3 regions of human TCRbeta chains were subjected to immunosequencing. Processing in the source paper ran as follows. TCRs in the repertoires were compared against a reference library of SARS-CoV-2-specific TCRs that had been generated with the MIRA antigen-specificity platform. Breadth meant the fraction of unique TCRs that were SARS-CoV-2-associated, whereas depth meant the fraction of total T cells that were SARS-CoV-2-associated. Using the MIRA data, each spike-specific TCR was assigned both to the spike region to which the TCR was reactive and to a CD4 or CD8 class. Log10-transformed breadth and depth values were compared by one-way ANOVA with Sidak's multiple comparisons tests. The table was pulled from immuneACCESS by TCRdb, which kept in-frame rearrangements only. Such tables lose some clones; where checked, under half of the loss comes from unresolved V genes, and the rest has no known cause. V, J and clone size were drawn from that table, and D and trimming were deduced from the DNA. In all, the sample holds approximately 180,000 clones, and 85% to 90% of those were seen once. The biggest ten clones account for more than 3.5% of the sample.

This specimen's time point label, interpreted: about 28 days (+/-7) after the second vaccine dose. The treatment or condition label here, explained by the study, means: meningococcal conjugate vaccine given as trial control. The vaccinee samples were drawn from two UK trials, COV001 and COV002, one of which was a single-blind randomized controlled phase 2/3 trial testing AZD1222 (ChAdOx1 nCoV-19) in healthy adults. Trial participant PBMC samples were collected at day 0 and day 28 after the second dose for TCRbeta chain sequencing. The starting material was peripheral blood, obtained 28 days after the second dose of the MenACWY control vaccine. The V and J segments used are TRBV29-1 and TRBJ2-5; a tentative D match to TRBD2 spans 6 bases. The origin of this receptor is an adult who received the MenACWY meningococcal vaccine as a control. For the CDR3, the sequence is CSVEATGVETQYF. The bases read TGCAGCGTTGAAGCTACGGGAGTTGAGACCCAGTACTTC.